The rows below give T cell receptor beta chains drawn from one sample of a study of CD8 T cells in Susac syndrome. MiXCR was run by TCRdb on the immunoSEQ multiplex PCR reads, yielding one entry per CDR3 protein. Here the sample spans roughly 200,000 distinct CDR3 sequences, over 85% being singletons. The sample comprised CD4+ T cells from PBMCs. The receptors originated from a human donor in good health. Each CDR3 is given with its conserved first and last residue. The D gene is left open where the match is weak. The size entry is marked missing in some rows and otherwise reads once, few, many or a size class.

TRBV29-1	-	15	-	TRBJ2-6	TGCAGCGCCCTCGGACGGACATCTGGGGCCAACGTCCTGACTTTC	CSALGRTSGANVLTF
TRBV7-3	-	17	-	TRBJ1-6	TGTGCCAGCAGCTTACAAAGAGCTAGCTCCTATAATTCACCCCTCCACTTT	CASSLQRASSYNSPLHF
TRBV23-1	once	13	-	TRBJ1-4	TGCGCCAGTATATCAGGGCGGGATGAAAAACTGTTTTTT	CASISGRDEKLFF
TRBV3-1	-	12	-	TRBJ1-1	TGTGCCAGCAGCCAAGTGAACACTGAAGCTTTCTTT	CASSQVNTEAFF
TRBV20-1	-	13	-	TRBJ2-4	TGCAGTGCGTTTCGAGGGGGTCAAAACATTCAGTACTTC	CSAFRGGQNIQYF
TRBV5-1	-	16	-	TRBJ2-6	TGCGCCAGCAGCTTGCTGACGGCATCGGGGGCCAACGTCCTGACTTTC	CASSLLTASGANVLTF
TRBV9	-	16	-	TRBJ1-2	TGTGCCAGCAGCGAACCCTTCAGAGGAGGGGCGCGGGGCTACACCTTC	CASSEPFRGGARGYTF
TRBV20-1	-	15	-	TRBJ1-1	TGCAGTGCCACAGAGGGGAGTCACAAGAACACTGAAGCTTTCTTT	CSATEGSHKNTEAFF
TRBV28	-	12	-	TRBJ2-1	TGTGCCAGCAGTTTAGCCTATAATGAGCAGTTCTTC	CASSLAYNEQFF
TRBV19	-	13	-	TRBJ2-2	TGTGCCAGTAATAAGGGGACCACCGGGGAGCTGTTTTTT	CASNKGTTGELFF
TRBV4-3	-	15	-	TRBJ1-6	TGCGCCAGCAGCCTCCGAGCGGCAGGGAGTTCACCCCTCCACTTT	CASSLRAAGSSPLHF
TRBV15	-	14	TRBD1	TRBJ1-1	TGTGCCACCAGCGTCTACAGGGGGTCGACTGAAGCTTTCTTT	CATSVYRGSTEAFF
TRBV24-1	once	16	-	TRBJ2-1	TGTGCCACCAGTGATTCGGGGGAACTTCGCACCAATGAGCAGTTCTTC	CATSDSGELRTNEQFF
TRBV5-1	once	14	-	TRBJ2-7	TGCGCCAGCAGCTTGAACGCCGTCTCCTACGAGCAGTACTTC	CASSLNAVSYEQYF
TRBV19	-	15	-	TRBJ2-2	TGTGCCAGCATCGGACGGGGCTTAAGCACCGGGGAGCTGTTTTTT	CASIGRGLSTGELFF
TRBV5-5	once	13	-	TRBJ1-1	TGTGCCAGCAGCCCTGACACGAACACTGAAGCTTTCTTT	CASSPDTNTEAFF
TRBV2	-	16	-	TRBJ2-5	TGTGCCAGCAGTGATCCATTACAGGGCCCCCAAGAGACCCAGTACTTC	CASSDPLQGPQETQYF
TRBV10-3	-	15	-	TRBJ2-6	TGTGCCATCAGTGAGTTGGGGACCGGGGCCAACGTCCTGACTTTC	CAISELGTGANVLTF
TRBV28	-	15	-	TRBJ2-7	TGTGCCAGCATCCATACAGGGAGGCCCCTCTACGAGCAGTACTTC	CASIHTGRPLYEQYF
TRBV7-9	-	15	-	TRBJ1-5	TGTGCCAGCAGCTTAGGGGAGACGGAGAATCAGCCCCAGCATTTT	CASSLGETENQPQHF